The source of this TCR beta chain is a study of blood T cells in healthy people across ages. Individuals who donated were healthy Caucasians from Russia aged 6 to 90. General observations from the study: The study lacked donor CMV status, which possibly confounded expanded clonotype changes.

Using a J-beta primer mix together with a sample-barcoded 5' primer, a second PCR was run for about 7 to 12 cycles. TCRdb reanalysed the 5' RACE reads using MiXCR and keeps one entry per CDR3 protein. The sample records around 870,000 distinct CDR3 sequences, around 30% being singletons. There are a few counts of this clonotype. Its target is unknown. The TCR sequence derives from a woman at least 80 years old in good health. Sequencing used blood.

As DNA, the CDR3 is TGCAGTGCTCCCCGCTGGCGGGGGGCAGGAGAGACCCAGTACTTC. Its translation: CSAPRWRGAGETQYF. V and J are TRBV20-1 and TRBJ2-5; 8 nucleotides align to TRBD2. The germline V gene encodes CDR1 DFQATT and CDR2 SNEGSKA (reference sequence). J gave up 4 bases and V 5 bases, and 12 bases lay outside the gene matches. CDR3 size: 15 residues.